This is a list of T cell receptor beta chains from one sample in a study of T cells after yellow fever vaccination. TCRdb re-derived calls from the 5' RACE reads in MiXCR, one entry per CDR3 protein. The data show some 120,000 distinct CDR3 sequences, approximately 9% seen once. The specimen comprised CD8+ T cells sorted from PBMCs, sampled on the day of the yellow fever booster vaccination. These receptor sequences come from a man between 18 and 29 years old who received the YFV17D yellow fever vaccine. CDR3s include the opening cysteine and the closing phenylalanine or tryptophan. D genes are given only for firm matches. Clone size is shown for a subset of rows, as once, few, many or a class of expanded clone.

d_gene: .
j_gene: TRBJ2-1
v_gene: TRBV6-4
abundance: many
CDR3nt: TGTGCCAGCAGTGACAGGGGGGATTACAATGAGCAGTTCTTC
CDR3aa: CASSDRGDYNEQFF

d_gene: .
j_gene: TRBJ2-1
v_gene: TRBV5-1
abundance: .
CDR3nt: TGCGCCAGCAGCTTGTTGGGGACCCCCTCCTACAATGAGCAGTTCTTC
CDR3aa: CASSLLGTPSYNEQFF

d_gene: .
j_gene: TRBJ1-1
v_gene: TRBV20-1
abundance: few
CDR3nt: TGCAGTGCTAGCGGGGATGATTACACTGAAGCTTTCTTT
CDR3aa: CSASGDDYTEAFF

d_gene: .
j_gene: TRBJ1-6
v_gene: TRBV4-2
abundance: .
CDR3nt: TGTGCCAGCAGCCAAGATGTACTGGATTATTCACCCCTCCACTTT
CDR3aa: CASSQDVLDYSPLHF

d_gene: .
j_gene: TRBJ1-1
v_gene: TRBV6-5
abundance: .
CDR3nt: TGTGCCAGCAGTACCGACAGTGGGATCACTGAAGCTTTCTTT
CDR3aa: CASSTDSGITEAFF

d_gene: .
j_gene: TRBJ2-7
v_gene: TRBV7-2
abundance: few
CDR3nt: TGTGCCAGCAGCGAGAGGGTGGGGACCTACGAGCAGTACTTC
CDR3aa: CASSERVGTYEQYF

d_gene: .
j_gene: TRBJ2-3
v_gene: TRBV20-1
abundance: few
CDR3nt: TGCAGTGCTAGAGATCTGGCTAGCGAGGTACACACAGATACGCAGTATTTT
CDR3aa: CSARDLASEVHTDTQYF

d_gene: .
j_gene: TRBJ2-3
v_gene: TRBV11-2
abundance: .
CDR3nt: TGTGCCAGCAGCTATCGCACAGATACGCAGTATTTT
CDR3aa: CASSYRTDTQYF

d_gene: TRBD1
j_gene: TRBJ1-2
v_gene: TRBV29-1
abundance: many
CDR3nt: TGCAGCGTTGACACGACAGGGAACTATGGCTACACCTTC
CDR3aa: CSVDTTGNYGYTF

d_gene: .
j_gene: TRBJ2-3
v_gene: TRBV3-1
abundance: medium-sized
CDR3nt: TGTGCCAGCAGCCAACTAACTTGGGAGGGACAGGGCTTAGCGGGGTCCACAGATACGCAGTATTTT
CDR3aa: CASSQLTWEGQGLAGSTDTQYF

d_gene: .
j_gene: TRBJ1-4
v_gene: TRBV7-9
abundance: .
CDR3nt: TGTGCCAGCAGCTTAGCCCCTGAGAGGGAAAAACTGTTTTTT
CDR3aa: CASSLAPEREKLFF

d_gene: .
j_gene: TRBJ1-1
v_gene: TRBV7-2
abundance: few
CDR3nt: TGTGCCAGCAGCAACCCTCGCACTGAAGCTTTCTTT
CDR3aa: CASSNPRTEAFF

d_gene: .
j_gene: TRBJ1-1
v_gene: TRBV12-3/TRBV12-4
abundance: .
CDR3nt: TGTGCCAGCAGTTTCTCGACAGGGAACACTGAAGCTTTCTTT
CDR3aa: CASSFSTGNTEAFF

d_gene: .
j_gene: TRBJ2-7
v_gene: TRBV6-5
abundance: many
CDR3nt: TGTGCCAGCAGTTACTCGAAAAGGGGCGAGCAGTACTTC
CDR3aa: CASSYSKRGEQYF

d_gene: .
j_gene: TRBJ2-2
v_gene: TRBV12-3/TRBV12-4
abundance: .
CDR3nt: TGTGCCAGCAGTTTTAGGTCGGCTGGCGGGGAGCTGTTTTTT
CDR3aa: CASSFRSAGGELFF

d_gene: .
j_gene: TRBJ2-5
v_gene: TRBV5-4
abundance: few
CDR3nt: TGTGCCAGCAGCTTTGGGGGGAGTGAGACCCAGTACTTC
CDR3aa: CASSFGGSETQYF

d_gene: .
j_gene: TRBJ2-2
v_gene: TRBV30
abundance: .
CDR3nt: TGTGCCTGGAGTGGACGGACGAGCACCGGGGAGCTGTTTTTT
CDR3aa: CAWSGRTSTGELFF

d_gene: .
j_gene: TRBJ1-1
v_gene: TRBV6-5
abundance: .
CDR3nt: TGTGCCAGCAGTTACTCGACCGGTCCAAACACTGAAGCTTTCTTT
CDR3aa: CASSYSTGPNTEAFF

d_gene: .
j_gene: TRBJ2-3
v_gene: TRBV7-9
abundance: .
CDR3nt: TGTGCCAGCAGCTTAAGTCCGGCCACAGATACGCAGTATTTT
CDR3aa: CASSLSPATDTQYF

d_gene: TRBD2
j_gene: TRBJ2-1
v_gene: TRBV27
abundance: few
CDR3nt: TGTGCCAGCAGTTTATTGGGGACTAGCGGGGTGGATGAGCAGTTCTTC
CDR3aa: CASSLLGTSGVDEQFF

d_gene: .
j_gene: TRBJ1-1
v_gene: TRBV15
abundance: few
CDR3nt: TGTGCCACCAGCAGCGACGGCAGGGGGAACACTGAAGCTTTCTTT
CDR3aa: CATSSDGRGNTEAFF

d_gene: .
j_gene: TRBJ2-1
v_gene: TRBV25-1
abundance: .
CDR3nt: TGTGCCAGCAGTGAATCCGGCCTCGGACATGAGCAGTTCTTC
CDR3aa: CASSESGLGHEQFF

d_gene: .
j_gene: TRBJ2-5
v_gene: TRBV29-1
abundance: few
CDR3nt: TGCAGCACACCTCGGGACTCTCAAGAGACCCAGTACTTC
CDR3aa: CSTPRDSQETQYF

d_gene: .
j_gene: TRBJ2-1
v_gene: TRBV15
abundance: few
CDR3nt: TGTGCCACCAGCAGAGTAGGGCAGGGCTGGAGCTCCTACAATGAGCAGTTCTTC
CDR3aa: CATSRVGQGWSSYNEQFF

d_gene: .
j_gene: TRBJ2-3
v_gene: TRBV29-1
abundance: .
CDR3nt: TGCAGCTACCCCTGGACCGTCCCAGATACGCAGTATTTT
CDR3aa: CSYPWTVPDTQYF

d_gene: .
j_gene: TRBJ2-3
v_gene: TRBV7-9
abundance: few
CDR3nt: TGTGCCAGCAGCGACCCAGCCACGGGAGATACGCAGTATTTT
CDR3aa: CASSDPATGDTQYF

d_gene: TRBD2
j_gene: TRBJ2-3
v_gene: TRBV5-1
abundance: few
CDR3nt: TGCGCCAGCAGCTTGAGACTAGCGGGGGGCCCTAGCACAGATACGCAGTATTTT
CDR3aa: CASSLRLAGGPSTDTQYF

d_gene: .
j_gene: TRBJ1-2
v_gene: TRBV25-1
abundance: .
CDR3nt: TGTGCCAGCAGAGACCCTGACAGGAGCTATGGCTACACCTTC
CDR3aa: CASRDPDRSYGYTF

d_gene: .
j_gene: TRBJ2-3
v_gene: TRBV7-3
abundance: few
CDR3nt: TGTGCCAGCAGCTCTGACCCGGGGGGCACAGATACGCAGTATTTT
CDR3aa: CASSSDPGGTDTQYF

d_gene: .
j_gene: TRBJ2-6
v_gene: TRBV5-4
abundance: few
CDR3nt: TGTGCCAGCAGCCCCCAGAGAGGGGCCAACGTCCTGACTTTC
CDR3aa: CASSPQRGANVLTF

d_gene: TRBD2
j_gene: TRBJ2-1
v_gene: TRBV9
abundance: .
CDR3nt: TGTGCCAGCAGCGTAGAGGGACTAGCGGCCTACAATGAGCAGTTCTTC
CDR3aa: CASSVEGLAAYNEQFF

d_gene: .
j_gene: TRBJ2-1
v_gene: TRBV12-3/TRBV12-4
abundance: .
CDR3nt: TGTGCCAGCAGGACAGCACGGAGGTCCTACAATGAGCAGTTCTTC
CDR3aa: CASRTARRSYNEQFF

d_gene: .
j_gene: TRBJ2-7
v_gene: TRBV12-3/TRBV12-4
abundance: .
CDR3nt: TGTGCCAGCAGTTTTGATCCCTACGAGCAGTACTTC
CDR3aa: CASSFDPYEQYF

d_gene: .
j_gene: TRBJ1-1
v_gene: TRBV9
abundance: .
CDR3nt: TGTGCCAGCAGCGGGACAGTGAACACTGAAGCTTTCTTT
CDR3aa: CASSGTVNTEAFF

d_gene: .
j_gene: TRBJ1-2
v_gene: TRBV4-3
abundance: many
CDR3nt: TGCGCCAGCAGCCAAGAGGTCCCCTCCCGCTATGGCTACACCTTC
CDR3aa: CASSQEVPSRYGYTF

d_gene: .
j_gene: TRBJ1-2
v_gene: TRBV7-6
abundance: .
CDR3nt: TGTGCCAGCAGCTTAAAACAAAACGGAGGAGGCTACACCTTC
CDR3aa: CASSLKQNGGGYTF

d_gene: TRBD1
j_gene: TRBJ2-7
v_gene: TRBV5-1
abundance: few
CDR3nt: TGCGCCAGCAGGGGCACAGGGGGTAGGACCTACGAGCAGTACTTC
CDR3aa: CASRGTGGRTYEQYF

d_gene: .
j_gene: TRBJ2-1
v_gene: TRBV5-4
abundance: .
CDR3nt: TGTGCCAGCAGCTTGTTCTTCGAGGGGGGCGCGGATGAGCAGTTCTTC
CDR3aa: CASSLFFEGGADEQFF